These 23 T cell receptor beta chains were all obtained from the same sample, sequenced in a study of chemoradiotherapy in HPV16-positive cancers. Method: immunoSEQ multiplex PCR; TCRdb's copy keeps in-frame clones and lacks some. The repertoire includes 11,000 or so clones, about 77% of them detected once, and roughly 2% sits in the top ten. Sample collection was performed from a patient who underwent chemoradiotherapy. All receptors derive from a human donor with HPV-associated anogenital cancer.

The gene calls are TRBV5-6 and TRBJ2-1; 11 nucleotides match TRBD1. CDR3 length: 14 amino acids. Germline CDR1 SGHDT, CDR2 YYEEEE. V lost 6 bases, J lost 9 bases, and 8 bases stayed unmatched. The chain's CDR3 is CASTRTGGGSEQFF. In nucleotides, the CDR3 is TGTGCCAGCACCCGGACAGGGGGCGGGTCTGAGCAGTTCTTC.

The genes are TRBV6-1 and TRBJ1-5; D is unresolved. The CDR3 runs to 15 residues. Trimming shortened V by 4 bases and J by 3 bases, and 13 bases separated the two germline ends. Germline V gene sequence: CDR1 MNHNS, CDR2 SASEGT. This CDR3 reads CASSGLWEANQPQHF. In DNA, the CDR3 is TGTGCCAGCAGTGGTCTCTGGGAAGCCAATCAGCCCCAGCATTTT.

The V call is TRBV19, the J call TRBJ1-4; D unclear. In germline, CDR1 is LNHDA, CDR2 SQIVND (reference sequence). The CDR3 consists of 14 residues. V was trimmed by 6 bases and J by 0 bases, leaving 8 bases between them. The CDR3 reads CASRLSATNEKLFF. The CDR3 region has the DNA TGTGCCAGTAGGTTAAGTGCAACTAATGAAAAACTGTTTTTT.

The chain has TRBV6-5 and TRBJ1-6; D perhaps matches TRBD1 (5 bases). The V and J ends lost 7 bases and 9 bases respectively, with 19 bases between them. This CDR3 is 15 amino acids long. Germline V gene sequence: CDR1 MNHEY, CDR2 SVGAGI. CDR3 region: CASNRDSPVGSPLHF. DNA of the CDR3: TGTGCCAGCAATCGGGACTCCCCAGTCGGTTCACCCCTCCACTTT.

The rearrangement joins TRBV7-6 to TRBJ2-1; possible D gene TRBD2, 6 bases. Germline V lookup: CDR1 SGHVS, CDR2 FNYEAQ. Trimming cost V 3 bases and J 8 bases, with 14 bases left between them. The CDR3 loop spans 14 amino acids. The CDR3 loop is CASSFPSSGDEQFF. The CDR3 DNA reads TGTGCCAGCAGCTTCCCATCCTCGGGGGATGAGCAGTTCTTC.

The chain recombines TRBV5-1 with TRBJ1-1; D not resolved. The CDR3 has 14 amino acids. Germline values: CDR1 SGHRS, CDR2 YFSETQ. V was clipped by 2 bases and J by 4 bases, with 12 bases between them. The CDR3 reads CASSFVVAGTEAFF. DNA of the CDR3: TGCGCCAGCAGCTTCGTTGTGGCGGGCACTGAAGCTTTCTTT.

Here the CDR3 reads CASSLAVSDLGAYEQYF. In DNA form, the CDR3 reads TGCGCCAGCAGCTTGGCCGTATCGGACCTTGGCGCCTACGAGCAGTACTTC. The chain employs TRBV5-1 and TRBJ2-7; D remains ambiguous. CDR3 length equals 17 residues. Germline assignment: CDR1 SGHRS and CDR2 YFSETQ. Trimming stripped 0 bases from V and 2 bases from J, with 18 bases between.

The DNA of the CDR3 is TGTGCCAGCAGGACAGGGGGCGCCTACAATGAGCAGTTCTTC. Translated, it gives CASRTGGAYNEQFF. The V and J genes are TRBV7-2 and TRBJ2-1; 10 bases fit TRBD1. From germline, CDR1 is SGHTA and CDR2 FQGNSA. The CDR3 loop spans 14 amino acids. V lost 6 bases and J lost 2; bases outside the gene matches: 1.

The chain combines TRBV11-2 with TRBJ1-1; D remains ambiguous. The CDR3 extends over 15 amino acids. The germline gives CDR1 SGHAT, CDR2 FQNNGV. Trimming left V 5 bases short and J 4 bases short, with 17 bases between. The CDR3: CASSLLQTPFTEAFF. The CDR3, as DNA: TGTGCCAGCAGCCTCCTCCAAACCCCGTTCACTGAAGCTTTCTTT.

This clone was seen just once. This chain connects TRBV30 to TRBJ2-2, with D possibly being TRBD2 (6 bases). The CDR3 is 15 residues long. Germline values: CDR1 GTSNPN, CDR2 SVGIG (reference sequence). Trimming stripped 1 base from V and 0 bases from J, with 9 bases between. CDR3 protein: CAWSEGGANTGELFF. The CDR3 DNA reads as TGTGCCTGGAGTGAGGGCGGGGCGAACACCGGGGAGCTGTTTTTT.

The CDR3 sequence: CASSLTGLGAFF. The CDR3 nucleotides are TGTGCCAGCAGCTTAACCGGCCTGGGAGCTTTCTTT. The V gene is TRBV7-2, the J gene TRBJ1-1; no clear D gene. V lost 2 bases and J 10 bases, leaving 11 bases between the germline ends. Germline V gene lookup returns CDR1 SGHTA and CDR2 FQGNSA. This CDR3 region has 12 residues.

The gene calls are TRBV2 and TRBJ1-5; D gene ambiguous. The CDR3 loop spans 13 amino acids. V dropped 2 bases and J dropped 6 bases, with 8 bases sitting between them. Germline-derived CDR1 and CDR2 are SNHLY and FYNNEI. The CDR3 DNA is TGTGCCAGCAGTGAATGGAGAGCTCAGCCCCAGCATTTT. As protein: CASSEWRAQPQHF. Full variable domain (outside the CDR3, taken from reference TRBV2 and TRBJ1-5): EPEVTQTPSHQVTQMGQEVILRCVPISNHLYFYWYRQILGQKVEFLVSFYNNEISEKSEIFDDQFSVERPDGSNFTLKIRSTKLEDSAMYFCASSEWRAQPQHFGDGTRLSIL.

This clone was seen a few times. The gene calls are TRBV12-5 and TRBJ2-2; D could derive from TRBD1 or TRBD2 (5 bases each). This CDR3 comprises 13 residues. Trimming removed 5 bases at V and 7 bases at J, with 11 bases between. From germline, CDR1 is LGHNT and CDR2 FRNRAP. The CDR3 spells CASGPGDDGELFF. The CDR3 nucleotides read TGTGCTAGTGGTCCCGGGGACGACGGGGAGCTGTTTTTT.

V and J are TRBV9 and TRBJ1-2; D uncertain. V was shortened by 3 bases and J by 8 bases, with 20 bases between the two germline ends. Germline CDR1 SGDLS, CDR2 YYNGEE. The CDR3 length is 15 residues. In nucleotides, the CDR3 is TGTGCCAGCAGCGCCGGCAGCGGAGTGGGTCGGGGCTACACCTTC. Amino acids: CASSAGSGVGRGYTF. Based on the CDR3 plus reference TRBV9 and TRBJ1-2, the full variable domain is DSGVTQTPKHLITATGQRVTLRCSPRSGDLSVYWYQQSLDQGLQFLIQYYNGEERAKGNILERFSAQQFPDLHSELNLSSLELGDSALYFCASSAGSGVGRGYTFGSGTRLTVV.

This sequence joins TRBV5-8 and TRBJ1-2; TRBD1 matches at 8 bases. This CDR3 comprises 15 residues. The ends lost 4 bases at V and 2 bases at J; junction bases unmatched: 7. The germline V gene encodes CDR1 SGHTS and CDR2 YDEGEE. The CDR3 sequence is CASSPRQGNNYGYTF. The CDR3 region has the DNA TGTGCCAGCAGCCCCCGACAGGGGAACAACTATGGCTACACCTTC.

The genes are TRBV9 and TRBJ2-7; no reliable D call. Germline lookup yields CDR1 SGDLS and CDR2 YYNGEE. The CDR3 contains 13 residues. The germline V and J ends were trimmed by 0 bases and 4 bases, with 8 bases remaining between them. The CDR3 nucleotides are TGTGCCAGCAGCGTAGCTCCCGGTTACGAGCAGTACTTC. This gives the protein CASSVAPGYEQYF. The full variable domain, in which reference TRBV9 and TRBJ2-7 provide the parts outside the CDR3, is DSGVTQTPKHLITATGQRVTLRCSPRSGDLSVYWYQQSLDQGLQFLIQYYNGEERAKGNILERFSAQQFPDLHSELNLSSLELGDSALYFCASSVAPGYEQYFGPGTRLTVT.

The chain joins TRBV28 to TRBJ2-1; 12 bases agree with TRBD1. Germline V lookup: CDR1 MDHEN, CDR2 SYDVKM. Losses at the gene ends were 6 bases for V and 15 bases for J; bases not matched to a gene: 18. This CDR3 region has 16 residues. The CDR3 protein is CASSRNIGTGGVKLFF. As DNA, the CDR3 is TGTGCCAGCAGCAGAAATATCGGGACAGGGGGCGTAAAGTTGTTCTTC.

The chain carries TRBV29-1 and TRBJ1-1; D perhaps matches TRBD1 (5 bases). There are 13 residues in the CDR3. V lost 5 bases and J 8 bases, leaving 18 bases between the germline ends. The germline V gene has CDR1 SQVTM and CDR2 ANQGSEA. The CDR3 DNA follows: TGCAGCGTTCATGCGGGCAGGGCTGAGGAAGCTTTCTTT. This sequence encodes CSVHAGRAEEAFF. The full variable domain, rest sourced from reference TRBV29-1 and TRBJ1-1, is SAVISQKPSRDICQRGTSLTIQCQVDSQVTMMFWYRQQPGQSLTLIATANQGSEATYESGFVIDKFPISRPNLTFSTLTVSNMSPEDSSIYLCSVHAGRAEEAFFGQGTRLTVV.

The chain links TRBV9 to TRBJ1-5, with D hard to call. The V gene lost 0 bases and the J gene lost 0 bases, with 4 bases spanning the gap. The CDR3 has 14 amino acids. The germline gives CDR1 SGDLS, CDR2 YYNGEE. CDR3 region: CASSVGNSNQPQHF. The CDR3 coding sequence is TGTGCCAGCAGCGTAGGTAATAGCAATCAGCCCCAGCATTTT. Drawing the rest from reference TRBV9 and TRBJ1-5, the complete variable domain is DSGVTQTPKHLITATGQRVTLRCSPRSGDLSVYWYQQSLDQGLQFLIQYYNGEERAKGNILERFSAQQFPDLHSELNLSSLELGDSALYFCASSVGNSNQPQHFGDGTRLSIL.

This chain uses TRBV19 with TRBJ2-7; 10 bases are shared with TRBD1. The germline V gene encodes CDR1 LNHDA and CDR2 SQIVND (reference sequence). CDR3 size: 15 residues. V was pared by 1 base and J by 5 bases, with 5 bases of the junction left unmatched. The CDR3 DNA reads as TGTGCCAGTAGTATAGTAGGGACAGGGGACGACGAGCAGTACTTC. Its translation is CASSIVGTGDDEQYF.

This chain joins TRBV30 and TRBJ2-1; TRBD1 matches 10 bases. Germline V gene sequence: CDR1 GTSNPN, CDR2 SVGIG (reference sequence). V lost 5 bases and J lost 5; bases outside the gene matches: 6. The CDR3 is 14 amino acids. The CDR3 reads CAWHPGQGNNEQFF. The DNA for the CDR3 is TGTGCCTGGCACCCGGGACAGGGGAACAATGAGCAGTTCTTC.

The genes are TRBV5-1 and TRBJ1-2; D might be TRBD1 (5 bases). Germline CDR1 SGHRS, CDR2 YFSETQ. The CDR3 runs 14 residues. V gave up 1 base and J gave up 2 bases, with 9 bases separating them. The chain's CDR3 is CASSLRQTNYGYTF. DNA of the CDR3: TGCGCCAGCAGCTTGCGACAGACGAACTATGGCTACACCTTC.

This chain's CDR3 is CASSLWQQETQYF. DNA for the CDR3: TGTGCCAGCAGCTTGTGGCAGCAAGAGACCCAGTACTTC. The rearrangement joins TRBV5-6 to TRBJ2-5; unclear D gene. V was cut by 1 base and J by 2 bases, with 6 bases left in between. This CDR3 has 13 residues. Germline CDR1 is SGHDT and CDR2 is YYEEEE.